In its sample, the clone carrying this T cell receptor beta chain was seen a few times. Its target is unknown. The PCR contained 60 Vbeta and 13 Jbeta primers. Clones were read by immunoSEQ multiplex PCR, and TCRdb kept only the in-frame ones, dropping some. The sample consists of roughly 140,000 clones, about three quarters of them appearing once. The V and J ends lost 8 bases and 2 bases, in that order; junction bases with no gene match: 5. Germline values: CDR1 MGHRA, CDR2 YSYEKL. The CDR3 consists of 13 residues. This sample was included in a study of cytomegalovirus exposure and HLA in healthy donors. General observations from the study: A few of the chains that were CMV-associated were confirmed in vitro to be specific for CMV antigens. A link between a missense DCLRE1C variant and TCR beta V- and J-gene trimming emerged from a later analysis.

The clonotype was recovered from a young man in good health and CMV-seronegative. Specimen: PBMCs. The V gene is TRBV4-1, the J gene TRBJ1-1; 7 nucleotides agree with TRBD1. CDR3 amino acids: CASGGQINTEAFF. For the CDR3, the DNA is TGCGCCAGCGGGGGACAGATCAACACTGAAGCTTTCTTT.